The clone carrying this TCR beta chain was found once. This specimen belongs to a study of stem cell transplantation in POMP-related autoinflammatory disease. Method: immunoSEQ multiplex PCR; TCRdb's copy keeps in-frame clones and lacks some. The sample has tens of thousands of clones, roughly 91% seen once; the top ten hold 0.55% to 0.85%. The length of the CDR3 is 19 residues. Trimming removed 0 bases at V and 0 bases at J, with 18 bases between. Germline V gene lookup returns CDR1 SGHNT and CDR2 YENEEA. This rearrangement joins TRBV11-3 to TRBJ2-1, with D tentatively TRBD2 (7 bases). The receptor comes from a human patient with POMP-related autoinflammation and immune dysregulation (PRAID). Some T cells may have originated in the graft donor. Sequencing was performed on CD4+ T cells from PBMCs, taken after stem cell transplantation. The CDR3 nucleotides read TGTGCCAGCAGCTTAGAGGGGGGGCTAGCCGCGACCTCCTACAATGAGCAGTTCTTC. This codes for CASSLEGGLAATSYNEQFF.